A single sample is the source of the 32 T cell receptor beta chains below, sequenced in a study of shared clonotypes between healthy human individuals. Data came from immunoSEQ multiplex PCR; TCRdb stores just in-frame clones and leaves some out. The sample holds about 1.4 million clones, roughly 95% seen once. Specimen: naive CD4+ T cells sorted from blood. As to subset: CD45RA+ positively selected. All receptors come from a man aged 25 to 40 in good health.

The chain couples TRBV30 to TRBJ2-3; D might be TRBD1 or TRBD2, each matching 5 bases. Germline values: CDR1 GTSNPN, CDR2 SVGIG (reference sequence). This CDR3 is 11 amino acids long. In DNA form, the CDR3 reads TGTGGGTCCGGGACCACAGATACGCAGTATTTT. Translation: CGSGTTDTQYF.

For the CDR3, the DNA is TGTGCCAGCACCTCAGAAGGCGAGCAGTACTTC. It yields the protein CASTSEGEQYF. V gene TRBV5-6 combines with J gene TRBJ2-7, with D hard to call. CDR1 is SGHDT and CDR2 is YYEEEE in the germline V gene. This CDR3 region has 11 residues. The V end was cut by 6 bases, the J end by 6 bases, with 10 bases between.

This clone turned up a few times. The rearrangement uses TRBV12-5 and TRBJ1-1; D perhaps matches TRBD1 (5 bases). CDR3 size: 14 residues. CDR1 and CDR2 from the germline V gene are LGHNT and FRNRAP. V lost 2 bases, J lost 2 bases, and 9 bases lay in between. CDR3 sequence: CASGLSRVNTEAFF. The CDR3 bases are TGTGCTAGTGGTTTGTCCAGGGTTAACACTGAAGCTTTCTTT. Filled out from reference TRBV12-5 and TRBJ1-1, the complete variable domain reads DARVTQTPRHKVTEMGQEVTMRCQPILGHNTVFWYRQTMMQGLELLAYFRNRAPLDDSGMPKDRFSAEMPDATLATLKIQPSEPRDSAVYFCASGLSRVNTEAFFGQGTRLTVV.

The CDR3 is CASSSRGAGNTIYF. Written as DNA, the CDR3 is TGCGCCAGCAGCTCGAGGGGGGCAGGAAACACCATATATTTT. The chain employs TRBV5-1 and TRBJ1-3; D might be TRBD1 (6 bases). The CDR3 consists of 14 residues. From germline, CDR1 is SGHRS and CDR2 YFSETQ. V dropped 3 bases and J dropped 4 bases, with 11 bases sitting between them. The full variable domain, with the rest looked up from reference TRBV5-1 and TRBJ1-3, is KAGVTQTPRYLIKTRGQQVTLSCSPISGHRSVSWYQQTPGQGLQFLFEYFSETQRNKGNFPGRFSGRQFSNSRSEMNVSTLELGDSALYLCASSSRGAGNTIYFGEGSWLTVV.

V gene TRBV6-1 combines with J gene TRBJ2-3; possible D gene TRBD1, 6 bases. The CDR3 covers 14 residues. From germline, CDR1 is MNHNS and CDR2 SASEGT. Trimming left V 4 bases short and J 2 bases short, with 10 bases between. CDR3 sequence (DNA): TGTGCCAGCAGTGTGAGGGGGTACACAGATACGCAGTATTTT. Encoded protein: CASSVRGYTDTQYF.

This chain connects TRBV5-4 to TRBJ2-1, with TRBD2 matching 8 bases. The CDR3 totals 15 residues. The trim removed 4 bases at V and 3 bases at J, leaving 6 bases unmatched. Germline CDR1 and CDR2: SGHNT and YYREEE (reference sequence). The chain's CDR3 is CASSQAGVIYNEQFF. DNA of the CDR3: TGTGCCAGCAGCCAAGCGGGAGTTATCTACAATGAGCAGTTCTTC.

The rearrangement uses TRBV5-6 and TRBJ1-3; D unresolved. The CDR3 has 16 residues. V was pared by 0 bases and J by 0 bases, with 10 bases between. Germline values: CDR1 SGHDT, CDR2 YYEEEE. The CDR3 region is CASSLGGASSGNTIYF. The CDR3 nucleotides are TGTGCCAGCAGCTTGGGGGGAGCCAGCTCTGGAAACACCATATATTTT.

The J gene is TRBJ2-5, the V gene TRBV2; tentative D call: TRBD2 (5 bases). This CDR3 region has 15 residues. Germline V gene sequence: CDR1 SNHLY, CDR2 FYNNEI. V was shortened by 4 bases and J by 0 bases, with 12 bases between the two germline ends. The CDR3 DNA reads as TGTGCCAGCAGTGCCAGGACTGAGTACCAAGAGACCCAGTACTTC. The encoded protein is CASSARTEYQETQYF.

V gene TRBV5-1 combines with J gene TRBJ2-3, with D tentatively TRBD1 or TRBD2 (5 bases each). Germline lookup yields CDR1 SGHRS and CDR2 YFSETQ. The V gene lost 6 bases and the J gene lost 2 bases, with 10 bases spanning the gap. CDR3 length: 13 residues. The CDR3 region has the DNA TGCGCCAGCACAATGGGGGTCACAGATACGCAGTATTTT. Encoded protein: CASTMGVTDTQYF.

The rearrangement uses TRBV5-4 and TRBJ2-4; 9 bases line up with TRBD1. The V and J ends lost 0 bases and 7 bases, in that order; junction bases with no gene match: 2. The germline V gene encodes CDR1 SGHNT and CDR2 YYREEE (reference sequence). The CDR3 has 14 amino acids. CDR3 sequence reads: CASSLGQGGNIQYF. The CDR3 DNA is TGTGCCAGCAGCTTGGGACAGGGGGGCAACATTCAGTACTTC.

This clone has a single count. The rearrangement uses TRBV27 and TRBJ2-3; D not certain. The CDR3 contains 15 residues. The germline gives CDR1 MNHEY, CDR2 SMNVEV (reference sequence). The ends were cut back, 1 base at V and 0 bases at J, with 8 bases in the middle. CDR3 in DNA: TGTGCCAGCAGTTTATTAGGATCTAGCACAGATACGCAGTATTTT. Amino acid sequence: CASSLLGSSTDTQYF.

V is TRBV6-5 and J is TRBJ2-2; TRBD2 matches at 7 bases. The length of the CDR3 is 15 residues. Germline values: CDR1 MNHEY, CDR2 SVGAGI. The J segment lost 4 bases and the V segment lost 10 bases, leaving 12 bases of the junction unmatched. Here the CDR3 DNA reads TGTGCCACCCAGGGCGGCAGGGAGGGCACCGGGGAGCTGTTTTTT. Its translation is CATQGGREGTGELFF.

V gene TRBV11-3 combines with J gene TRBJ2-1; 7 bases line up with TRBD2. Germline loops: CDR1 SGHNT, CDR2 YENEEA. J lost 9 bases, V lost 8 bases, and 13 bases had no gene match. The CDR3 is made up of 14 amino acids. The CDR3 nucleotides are TGTGCCAGCGCCCGGGGCGGGAGAGACCCTGAGCAGTTCTTC. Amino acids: CASARGGRDPEQFF.

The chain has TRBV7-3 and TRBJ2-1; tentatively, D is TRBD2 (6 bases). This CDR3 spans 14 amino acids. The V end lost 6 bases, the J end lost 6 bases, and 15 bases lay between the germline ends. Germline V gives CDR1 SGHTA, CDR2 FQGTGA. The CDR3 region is CASRRGRGLNEQFF. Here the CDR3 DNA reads TGTGCCAGCAGGCGGGGTAGAGGACTCAATGAGCAGTTCTTC.

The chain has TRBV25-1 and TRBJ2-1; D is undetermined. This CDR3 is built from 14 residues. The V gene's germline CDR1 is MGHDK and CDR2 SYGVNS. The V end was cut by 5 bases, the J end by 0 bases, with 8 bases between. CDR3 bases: TGTGCCAGCAGTCCTACCAGCTCCTACAATGAGCAGTTCTTC. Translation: CASSPTSSYNEQFF.

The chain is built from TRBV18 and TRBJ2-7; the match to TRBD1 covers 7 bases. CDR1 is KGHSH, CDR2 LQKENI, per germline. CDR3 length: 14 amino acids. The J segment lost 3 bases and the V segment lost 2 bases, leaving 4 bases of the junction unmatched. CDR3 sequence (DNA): TGTGCCAGCTCACCAGACAGGGAGCACTACGAGCAGTACTTC. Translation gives CASSPDREHYEQYF.

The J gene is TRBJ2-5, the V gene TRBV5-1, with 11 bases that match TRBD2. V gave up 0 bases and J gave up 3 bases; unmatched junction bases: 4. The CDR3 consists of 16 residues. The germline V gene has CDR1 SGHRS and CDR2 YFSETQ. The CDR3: CASSLGVAGGEETQYF. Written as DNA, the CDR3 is TGCGCCAGCAGCTTGGGAGTAGCGGGAGGGGAAGAGACCCAGTACTTC.

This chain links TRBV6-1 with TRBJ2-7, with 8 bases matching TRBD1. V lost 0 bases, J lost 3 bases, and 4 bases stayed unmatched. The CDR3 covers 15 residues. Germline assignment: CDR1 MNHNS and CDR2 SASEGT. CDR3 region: CASSEATGQGYEQYF. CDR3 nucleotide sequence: TGTGCCAGCAGTGAAGCGACCGGACAGGGCTACGAGCAGTACTTC.

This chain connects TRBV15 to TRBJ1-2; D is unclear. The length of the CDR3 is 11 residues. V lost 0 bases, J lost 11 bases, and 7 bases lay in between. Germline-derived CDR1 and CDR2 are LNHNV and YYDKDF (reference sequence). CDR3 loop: CATSREQVYTF. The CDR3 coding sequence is TGTGCCACCAGCAGAGAGCAGGTGTACACCTTC.

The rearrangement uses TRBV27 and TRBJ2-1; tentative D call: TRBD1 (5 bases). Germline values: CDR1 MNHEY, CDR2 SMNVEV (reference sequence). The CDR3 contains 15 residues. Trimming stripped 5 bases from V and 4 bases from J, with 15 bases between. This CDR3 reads CASSPVGQNYNEQFF. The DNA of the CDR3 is TGTGCCAGCAGTCCCGTGGGGCAGAATTACAATGAGCAGTTCTTC.

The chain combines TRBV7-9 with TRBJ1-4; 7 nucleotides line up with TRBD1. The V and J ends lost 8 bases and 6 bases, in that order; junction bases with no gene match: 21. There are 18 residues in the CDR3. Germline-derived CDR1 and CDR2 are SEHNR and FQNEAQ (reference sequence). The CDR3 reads CASAAPLGKGAGYEKLFF. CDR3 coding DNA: TGTGCCAGCGCCGCACCACTCGGGAAGGGGGCCGGGTATGAAAAACTGTTTTTT.

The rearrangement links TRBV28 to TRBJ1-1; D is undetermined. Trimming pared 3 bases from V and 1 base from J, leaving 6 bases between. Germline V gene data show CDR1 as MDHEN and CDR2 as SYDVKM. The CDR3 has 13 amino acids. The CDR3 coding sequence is TGTGCCAGCAGTTTTTCAGAGAACACTGAAGCTTTCTTT. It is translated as CASSFSENTEAFF.

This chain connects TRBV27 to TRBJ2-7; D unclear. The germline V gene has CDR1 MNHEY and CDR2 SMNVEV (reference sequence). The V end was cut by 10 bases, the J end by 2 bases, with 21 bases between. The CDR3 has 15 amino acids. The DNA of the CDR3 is TGTGCCATCGGAGACCGTCTCGCGACCCCCTACGAGCAGTACTTC. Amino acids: CAIGDRLATPYEQYF.

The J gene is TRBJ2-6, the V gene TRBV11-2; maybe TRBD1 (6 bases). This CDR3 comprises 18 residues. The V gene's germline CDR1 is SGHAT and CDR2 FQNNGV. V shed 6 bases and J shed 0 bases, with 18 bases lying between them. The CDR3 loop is CASSNSRGKISGANVLTF. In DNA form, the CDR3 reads TGTGCCAGCAGTAATAGCAGGGGAAAAATCTCTGGGGCCAACGTCCTGACTTTC.

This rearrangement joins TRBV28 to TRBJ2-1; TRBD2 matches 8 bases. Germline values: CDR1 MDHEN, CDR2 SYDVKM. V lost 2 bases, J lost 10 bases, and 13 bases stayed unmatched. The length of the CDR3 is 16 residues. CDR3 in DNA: TGTGCCAGCAGTTTAGTGGCGGGAGGTGGTTTAGGAGAGCAGTTCTTC. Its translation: CASSLVAGGGLGEQFF.

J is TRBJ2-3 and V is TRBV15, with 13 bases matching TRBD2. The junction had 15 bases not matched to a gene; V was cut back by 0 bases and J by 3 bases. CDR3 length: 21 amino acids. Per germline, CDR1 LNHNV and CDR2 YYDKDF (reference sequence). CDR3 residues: CATSRDPPGLAGPLETDTQYF. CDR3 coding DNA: TGTGCCACCAGCAGAGATCCCCCGGGACTAGCGGGACCCTTGGAAACAGATACGCAGTATTTT.

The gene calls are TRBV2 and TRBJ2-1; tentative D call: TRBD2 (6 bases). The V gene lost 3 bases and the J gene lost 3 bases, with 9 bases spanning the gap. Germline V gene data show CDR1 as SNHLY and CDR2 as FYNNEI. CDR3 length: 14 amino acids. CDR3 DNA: TGTGCCAGCAGTGATCTGGGGGGCTACAATGAGCAGTTCTTC. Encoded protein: CASSDLGGYNEQFF.

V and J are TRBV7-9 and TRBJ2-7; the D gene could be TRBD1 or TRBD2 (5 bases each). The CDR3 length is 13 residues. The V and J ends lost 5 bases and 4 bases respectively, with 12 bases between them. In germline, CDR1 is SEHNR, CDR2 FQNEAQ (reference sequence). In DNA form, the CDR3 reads TGTGCCAGCAGCCCCTGGGACGAATACGAGCAGTACTTC. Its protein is CASSPWDEYEQYF.

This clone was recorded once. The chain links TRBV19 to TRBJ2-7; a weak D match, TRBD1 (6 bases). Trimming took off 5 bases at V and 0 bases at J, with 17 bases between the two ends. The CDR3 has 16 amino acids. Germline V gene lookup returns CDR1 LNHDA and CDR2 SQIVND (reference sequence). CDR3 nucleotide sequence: TGTGCCAGTAGTCTGCCCGGACAGACGAGCTCCTACGAGCAGTACTTC. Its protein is CASSLPGQTSSYEQYF.

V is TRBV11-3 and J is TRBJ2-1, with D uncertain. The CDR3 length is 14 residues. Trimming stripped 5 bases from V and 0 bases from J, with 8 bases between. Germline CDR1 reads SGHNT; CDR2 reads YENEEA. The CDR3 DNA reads TGTGCCAGCAGCCCGGAGAGCTCCTACAATGAGCAGTTCTTC. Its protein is CASSPESSYNEQFF.

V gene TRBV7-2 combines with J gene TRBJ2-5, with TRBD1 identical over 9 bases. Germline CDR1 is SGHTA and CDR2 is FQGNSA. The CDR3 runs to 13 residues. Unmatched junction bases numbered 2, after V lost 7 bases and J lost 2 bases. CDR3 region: CASNGQGQETQYF. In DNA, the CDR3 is TGTGCCAGCAACGGACAGGGGCAAGAGACCCAGTACTTC.

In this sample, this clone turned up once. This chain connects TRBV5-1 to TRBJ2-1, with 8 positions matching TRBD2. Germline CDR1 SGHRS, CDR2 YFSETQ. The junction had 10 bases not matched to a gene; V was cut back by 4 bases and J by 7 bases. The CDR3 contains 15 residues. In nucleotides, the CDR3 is TGCGCCAGCAGCGCACAGGCGGGAGGTGTGAATGAGCAGTTCTTC. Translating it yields CASSAQAGGVNEQFF.